This T cell receptor (beta chain) stems from a study of human T cells and chemical hapten exposure. Looking at the study overall: Slight volume differences across pooled libraries mainly accounted for varying per-sample TCR yields.

In its sample, this clonotype was seen a few times. Time point: patch test 3, about 24 weeks after DPC sensitization. Noted treatment: therapeutic diphenylcyclopropenone sensitization with weekly scalp DPC. TCRdb recomputed calls from the RACE reads with MiXCR, one row per CDR3 protein. The sample holds about 190,000 distinct CDR3 sequences, around 25% seen once. This material consisted of whole blood, taken in connection with sensitization to the hapten diphenylcyclopropenone (DPC). The receptor's source is a woman in her 40s with alopecia areata. Some clones in this sample may be carry-over from other donors' samples.

The CDR3 sequence: CSVIRGQETQYF. The CDR3 DNA reads as TGCAGCGTTATTAGGGGCCAAGAGACCCAGTACTTC. This chain links TRBV29-1 with TRBJ2-5; weak D call: TRBD1 (5 bases). The CDR3 runs to 12 residues. V was clipped by 5 bases and J by 1 base, with 8 bases between them. Germline V lookup: CDR1 SQVTM, CDR2 ANQGSEA.